These 20 T cell receptor beta chains came from one sample sequenced in a study of beta chain features in type 1 diabetes. The whole isolated RNA underwent reverse transcription, so sequencing captured expressed TCRB transcripts. Libraries were prepared by immunoSEQ multiplex PCR; TCRdb keeps only in-frame clonotypes and omits some of them. The data contain more than 150,000 clones, approximately 9.1% of them singletons. The source material was central memory CD4+ T cells from blood. Receptors originate from a young woman in good health.

This clone was seen a handful of times. The J gene is TRBJ2-7, the V gene TRBV19; 7 nucleotides match TRBD1. J was trimmed by 6 bases and V by 4 bases; bases with no gene match: 12. Germline lookup yields CDR1 LNHDA and CDR2 SQIVND (reference sequence). The CDR3 sequence is 15 residues long. Here the CDR3 reads CASSTRQGTVREQYF. CDR3 nucleotide sequence: TGTGCCAGTAGTACACGACAGGGAACGGTACGCGAGCAGTACTTC.

The chain carries TRBV5-6 and TRBJ2-3; 11 bases match TRBD2. The CDR3 consists of 15 residues. Losses at the gene ends were 4 bases for V and 2 bases for J; bases not matched to a gene: 3. Germline assignment: CDR1 SGHDT and CDR2 YYEEEE. CDR3 bases: TGTGCCAGCAGCGCGGGACTAGCGGACACAGATACGCAGTATTTT. Its translation: CASSAGLADTDTQYF. The variable domain in full, completed from reference TRBV5-6 and TRBJ2-3, reads DAGVTQSPTHLIKTRGQQVTLRCSPKSGHDTVSWYQQALGQGPQFIFQYYEEEERQRGNFPDRFSGHQFPNYSSELNVNALLLGDSALYLCASSAGLADTDTQYFGPGTRLTVL.

The chain uses TRBV4-2 and TRBJ2-3, with 13 bases aligning to TRBD2. The V gene end was trimmed by 0 bases and the J gene end by 8 bases; junction bases not matched to a gene: 8. Germline CDR1 is LGHNA and CDR2 is YNFKEQ. This CDR3 comprises 17 residues. The CDR3 is CASSQDGTSGTDGTQYF. The CDR3 DNA reads TGTGCCAGCAGCCAAGATGGGACTAGCGGGACGGACGGTACGCAGTATTTT.

This clone was seen more than once but under ten times. This chain links TRBV7-6 with TRBJ2-3; D possibly corresponds to TRBD2 (6 bases). Germline lookup yields CDR1 SGHVS and CDR2 FNYEAQ. V dropped 1 base and J dropped 1 base, with 12 bases sitting between them. This CDR3 contains 16 residues. DNA of the CDR3: TGTGCCAGCAGCTTAGAGGCGGGGACTGGCACAGATACGCAGTATTTT. It translates to CASSLEAGTGTDTQYF.

There are a few counts of this clone. The CDR3 DNA reads as TGTGCCAGCAGCTACGCCGGACAAGTTGATAGAGATACGCAGTATTTT. Protein: CASSYAGQVDRDTQYF. The genes are TRBV9 and TRBJ2-3; tentative D call: TRBD1 (5 bases). V lost 4 bases and J lost 5, with 20 bases in between. Germline values: CDR1 SGDLS, CDR2 YYNGEE. The CDR3 is 16 amino acids.

As regards this clone: Distinct nucleotide sequences in the sample also encode this CDR3. The V gene is TRBV11-3, the J gene TRBJ1-1; D perhaps matches TRBD1 (6 bases). The CDR3 totals 14 residues. V was shortened by 0 bases and J by 1 base, with 6 bases between the two germline ends. CDR1 SGHNT and CDR2 YENEEA come from the germline V gene. The CDR3 protein is CASSLDRGNTEAFF. DNA of the CDR3: TGTGCCAGCAGCTTAGACAGGGGGAACACTGAAGCTTTCTTT.

This clone was picked up a small number of times. This chain joins TRBV9 and TRBJ1-1; 9 nucleotides agree with TRBD1. CDR3 size: 15 residues. Per the germline V gene, CDR1 is SGDLS and CDR2 is YYNGEE. The ends lost 3 bases at V and 2 bases at J; junction bases unmatched: 5. The CDR3 nucleotides read TGTGCCAGCAGCGACCTGACAGGGGGAAACACTGAAGCTTTCTTT. This gives the protein CASSDLTGGNTEAFF.

The CDR3 DNA is TGTGCCAGCAGCTTAGGCGGGCAGGCCAAAGAGACCCAGTACTTC. Its protein is CASSLGGQAKETQYF. The J gene is TRBJ2-5, the V gene TRBV7-6; the D gene is possibly TRBD2 (5 bases). The V end lost 1 base, the J end lost 3 bases, and 12 bases lay between the germline ends. The V gene's germline CDR1 is SGHVS and CDR2 FNYEAQ. The CDR3 length is 15 residues.

The V and J genes are TRBV4-1 and TRBJ2-3; a weak D match, TRBD1 (5 bases). V lost 1 base to trimming and J lost 1 base, with 9 bases between them. Germline lookup yields CDR1 MGHRA and CDR2 YSYEKL. The CDR3 is 15 residues long. The CDR3 is CASSQGGYGTDTQYF. The DNA for the CDR3 is TGCGCCAGCAGCCAAGGGGGCTACGGCACAGATACGCAGTATTTT.

In its sample, this clone was seen a few times. This chain uses TRBV5-1 with TRBJ1-5, with D tentatively TRBD1 (6 bases). V lost 4 bases and J lost 5, with 16 bases in between. The CDR3 loop spans 15 amino acids. Per germline, CDR1 SGHRS and CDR2 YFSETQ. In nucleotides, the CDR3 is TGCGCCAGCAGCCCTGCGCCAGGGGCTGATCAGCCCCAGCATTTT. It translates to CASSPAPGADQPQHF.

This clone was counted between two and nine times. This chain links TRBV30 with TRBJ2-5; D may be TRBD2 (6 bases). V was trimmed by 0 bases and J by 4 bases, leaving 9 bases between them. CDR1 GTSNPN and CDR2 SVGIG come from the germline V gene (reference sequence). CDR3 length equals 13 residues. The CDR3 coding sequence is TGTGCCTGGAGTGTACAAGCGGGAGAGACCCAGTACTTC. Its protein is CAWSVQAGETQYF.

The rearrangement links TRBV13 to TRBJ2-5, with 11 bases identical to TRBD2. The V gene's germline CDR1 is PRHDT and CDR2 FYEKMQ (reference sequence). The CDR3 consists of 16 residues. The V gene end was trimmed by 5 bases and the J gene end by 0 bases; junction bases not matched to a gene: 5. The CDR3 DNA sequence: TGTGCCAGCAGCCTAAGACTAGCGGGATACCAAGAGACCCAGTACTTC. It is translated as CASSLRLAGYQETQYF.

V and J are TRBV7-2 and TRBJ2-3, with 9 bases that match TRBD2. Per germline, CDR1 SGHTA and CDR2 FQGNSA. This CDR3 is 14 amino acids long. Trimming removed 8 bases from V and 4 bases from J; junction bases left unmatched: 7. DNA for the CDR3: TGTGCCAGCCAGAGCGGGAGGAGGGCAGATACGCAGTATTTT. This codes for CASQSGRRADTQYF.

This clone was seen more than once but under ten times. The chain joins TRBV30 to TRBJ2-5; D is perhaps TRBD2 (5 bases). Between the trimmed V and J ends, which lost 0 bases and 8 bases, there was a span of 16 bases. Germline loops: CDR1 GTSNPN, CDR2 SVGIG (reference sequence). CDR3 length: 14 residues. In nucleotides, the CDR3 is TGTGCCTGGAGTGTAACGGTCCAAACGGGAACCCAGTACTTC. It codes for CAWSVTVQTGTQYF.

The chain uses TRBV5-4 and TRBJ2-3, with unresolved D. The V end lost 1 base, the J end lost 0 bases, and 9 bases lay between the germline ends. In germline, CDR1 is SGHNT, CDR2 YYREEE (reference sequence). The CDR3 is 15 amino acids. In nucleotides, the CDR3 is TGTGCCAGCAGCTTGTCGGTATACAGCACAGATACGCAGTATTTT. It translates to CASSLSVYSTDTQYF.

Here the CDR3 DNA reads TGTGCCTGGGGGGAGGACCTCCATAATGAAAAACTGTTTTTT. Encoded protein: CAWGEDLHNEKLFF. This sequence joins TRBV30 and TRBJ1-4, with no clear D. Trimming took 5 bases from V and 4 from J, leaving 14 bases between them. Germline V gives CDR1 GTSNPN, CDR2 SVGIG (reference sequence). This CDR3 is 14 amino acids long.

This clone was detected many times. The V and J genes are TRBV18 and TRBJ1-2, with D perhaps TRBD1 (6 bases). The V gene's germline CDR1 is KGHSH and CDR2 LQKENI. V shed 4 bases and J shed 6 bases, with 15 bases lying between them. CDR3 size: 14 residues. The CDR3 bases are TGTGCCAGCTCACTACAACAGGGTTGGGATGGCTACACCTTC. Protein product: CASSLQQGWDGYTF.

This clone has at least ten counts. This chain links TRBV2 with TRBJ2-1; 11 bases line up with TRBD1. V trimming: 4 bases; J trimming: 3 bases; junction bases outside the gene matches: 2. Germline assignment: CDR1 SNHLY and CDR2 FYNNEI. CDR3 length equals 15 residues. This CDR3 reads CASSAGTGGYNEQFF. The CDR3 DNA sequence: TGTGCCAGCAGTGCCGGGACAGGGGGCTACAATGAGCAGTTCTTC.

This clone was seen ten or more times. The rearrangement links TRBV7-2 to TRBJ2-2, with TRBD1 matching 7 bases. J was trimmed by 4 bases and V by 5 bases; bases with no gene match: 10. The germline gives CDR1 SGHTA, CDR2 FQGNSA. The CDR3 contains 16 residues. The CDR3 sequence: CASSPTGATGTGELFF. The CDR3 DNA reads as TGTGCCAGCAGCCCTACAGGGGCCACCGGCACCGGGGAGCTGTTTTTT.

The chain recombines TRBV4-1 with TRBJ1-2; possibly TRBD1 for D (6 bases). The CDR3 covers 11 residues. Germline V gene sequence: CDR1 MGHRA, CDR2 YSYEKL. CDR3 DNA sequence: TGCGCAAGGGGGAGGGATGATGGCTACACCTTC. As protein: CARGRDDGYTF.